Presented here are 10 T cell receptor beta chains from one specimen sequenced in a study of T cells in Graves' hyperthyroidism and ophthalmopathy. What was amplified from RNA transcripts were TCR beta CDR3 regions. Researchers ran a first-round RT-PCR on the TCR CDR3 using the HTBI primer set. Each CDR3 protein gets one entry after TCRdb re-called the multiplex PCR reads with MiXCR. The sample carries hundreds of thousands of distinct CDR3 sequences, approximately 15% recorded once. The sequenced material came from blood. These receptors all stem from a woman under 30 with Graves' hyperthyroidism.

The table lists this clonotype with many counts. The rearrangement joins TRBV7-9 to TRBJ2-7, with no clear D. V was pared by 3 bases and J by 3 bases, with 15 bases between. Per the germline V gene, CDR1 is SEHNR and CDR2 is FQNEAQ (reference sequence). CDR3 length: 15 amino acids. The DNA for the CDR3 is TGTGCCAGCAGCTTGTCCCTAGTAACGCTCTACGAGCAGTACTTC. Protein: CASSLSLVTLYEQYF.

This clonotype occurred many times. The V call is TRBV7-8, the J call TRBJ1-2; D may be TRBD1 (6 bases). The V end lost 5 bases, the J end lost 7 bases, and 17 bases lay between the germline ends. Germline CDR1 is SGHVS and CDR2 is FQNEAQ. The CDR3 length is 14 residues. The CDR3 protein is CASSVQQGVIGYTF. The CDR3 bases are TGTGCCAGCAGCGTCCAACAGGGTGTCATTGGCTACACCTTC.

This clonotype appeared a few times. The chain combines TRBV7-9 with TRBJ2-5, with a weak D call TRBD1 (6 bases). V was pared by 5 bases and J by 2 bases, with 21 bases between. This CDR3 is 17 amino acids long. Germline V gene sequence: CDR1 SEHNR, CDR2 FQNEAQ (reference sequence). CDR3: CASSHPPPPGQQETQYF. The CDR3 DNA follows: TGTGCCAGCAGCCACCCCCCCCCCCCGGGACAACAAGAGACCCAGTACTTC.

Many counts were recorded for this clonotype. The rearrangement joins TRBV12-3 or TRBV12-4 to TRBJ1-1; a weak D match, TRBD1 (6 bases). Trimming removed 2 bases at V and 4 bases at J, with 11 bases between. This CDR3 has 14 amino acids. The CDR3 loop reads CASSLPQGPTEAFF. CDR3 nucleotide sequence: TGTGCCAGCAGTTTACCACAGGGTCCCACTGAAGCTTTCTTT.

The rearrangement uses TRBV12-3 or TRBV12-4 and TRBJ1-2; D is uncertain. The V end lost 4 bases, the J end lost 4 bases, and 10 bases lay between the germline ends. This CDR3 is built from 13 residues. The CDR3 protein is CASSSVDLYGYTF. CDR3 bases: TGTGCCAGCAGTTCGGTGGACCTCTATGGCTACACCTTC.

This clonotype has only one observation. This rearrangement joins TRBV6-1 to TRBJ2-3; D gene unclear. CDR3 length: 16 amino acids. Trimming cost V 2 bases and J 4 bases, with 16 bases left between them. The germline V gene encodes CDR1 MNHNS and CDR2 SASEGT. The CDR3 coding sequence is TGTGCCAGCAGTGAACCCTTTAGGGCTGTGCCAGATACGCAGTATTTT. This sequence encodes CASSEPFRAVPDTQYF.

Remarks on this clonotype: A read error may explain this, as a much larger clone is one base away. The chain couples TRBV12-3 or TRBV12-4 to TRBJ2-1; TRBD1 agrees at 10 bases. The CDR3 has 18 amino acids. The ends lost 5 bases at V and 2 bases at J; junction bases unmatched: 12. This CDR3 reads CASSESMDDRGPYNEQFF. In DNA, the CDR3 is TGTGCCAGCAGTGAGTCGATGGATGACAGGGGGCCCTACAATGAGCAGTTCTTC.

In its sample, this clonotype was seen many times. V gene TRBV6-1 combines with J gene TRBJ2-7; D is undetermined. Germline CDR1 reads MNHNS; CDR2 reads SASEGT. Trimming removed 7 bases at V and 0 bases at J, with 7 bases between. The CDR3 has 12 residues. The CDR3 sequence: CASTLSSYEQYF. The CDR3 DNA sequence: TGTGCCAGCACCTTAAGCTCCTACGAGCAGTACTTC.

This clonotype was recorded many times. This chain connects TRBV6-2 or TRBV6-3 to TRBJ2-7; no firm D call. Trimming took off 7 bases at V and 2 bases at J, with 15 bases between the two ends. Germline assignment: CDR1 MNHEY and CDR2 SVGEGT. The CDR3 totals 14 residues. The CDR3 is CASKTGGNTYEQYF. The CDR3 DNA sequence: TGTGCCAGCAAGACGGGTGGGAATACCTACGAGCAGTACTTC.

V usage is TRBV20-1 and J usage is TRBJ2-7, with D possibly being TRBD2 (5 bases). Trimming removed 6 bases from V and 1 base from J, with 10 bases in between. Germline V gene data show CDR1 as DFQATT and CDR2 as SNEGSKA (reference sequence). The CDR3 runs to 12 residues. CDR3 amino acids: CSANGDSYEQYF. CDR3 DNA: TGCAGTGCCAACGGGGATTCCTACGAGCAGTACTTC.